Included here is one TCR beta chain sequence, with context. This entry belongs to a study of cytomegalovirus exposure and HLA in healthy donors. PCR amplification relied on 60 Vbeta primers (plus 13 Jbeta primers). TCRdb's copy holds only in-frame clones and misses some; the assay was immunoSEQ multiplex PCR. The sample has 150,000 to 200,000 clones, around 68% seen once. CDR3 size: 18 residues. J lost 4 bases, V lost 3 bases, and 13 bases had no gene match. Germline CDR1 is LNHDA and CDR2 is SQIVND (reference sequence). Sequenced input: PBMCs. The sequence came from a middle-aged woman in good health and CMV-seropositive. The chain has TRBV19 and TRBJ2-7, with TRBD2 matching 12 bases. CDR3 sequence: CASSMKSSSGRALYEQYF. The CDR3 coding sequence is TGTGCCAGTAGTATGAAGTCGTCTAGCGGGAGGGCCCTTTACGAGCAGTACTTC.